A selection of T cell receptor beta chains follows, all from one sample in a study of cytomegalovirus exposure and HLA in healthy donors. The repertoire was sequenced with immunoSEQ multiplex PCR; TCRdb's copy has only in-frame clones and lacks some. The sample includes 190,000 or so clones, 84% seen only once; the top ten take 13%. Sequenced: PBMCs. The receptors derive from a woman aged 25-40 years in good health and CMV-seropositive. Each CDR3 is given with its conserved first and last residue. Fields, in order: V gene, clone size, J gene, D gene, CDR3 length, CDR3 DNA, CDR3 protein. The D gene is left open where the match is weak. A row's size may be missing; if present it is once, few, many or a size class.

V: TRBV30; size: .; J: TRBJ2-3; D: .; length: 13; DNA: TGTGCCTGGAGTGTAACAGGCGCAGATACGCAGTATTTT; CDR3: CAWSVTGADTQYF
V: TRBV29-1; size: .; J: TRBJ2-5; D: TRBD2; length: 15; DNA: TGCAGCGTTCTCTCCGGCGGGAGGACCCTTCAGACCCAGTACTTC; CDR3: CSVLSGGRTLQTQYF
V: TRBV19; size: .; J: TRBJ1-2; D: TRBD1; length: 17; DNA: TGTGCCAGTAGACCAAAAGCAGGGGGCGCTTTTCACTATGGCTACACCTTC; CDR3: CASRPKAGGAFHYGYTF
V: TRBV6-5; size: .; J: TRBJ2-7; D: .; length: 14; DNA: TGTGCCAGCAGAGGGGGGGCAGGTCCCTACGAGCAGTACTTC; CDR3: CASRGGAGPYEQYF
V: TRBV2; size: .; J: TRBJ1-5; D: TRBD1; length: 14; DNA: TGTGCCAGCAGTGAAAAGGGACAGAATCAGCCCCAGCATTTT; CDR3: CASSEKGQNQPQHF
V: TRBV25-1; size: .; J: TRBJ2-2; D: .; length: 15; DNA: TGTGCCAGCAGGAGAGGTTACTTAGATACCGGGGAGCTGTTTTTT; CDR3: CASRRGYLDTGELFF
V: TRBV29-1; size: .; J: TRBJ2-1; D: .; length: 14; DNA: TGCAGCGTTGAACAGGGTCTAGCGAGGAATGAGCAGTTCTTC; CDR3: CSVEQGLARNEQFF
V: TRBV6-5; size: .; J: TRBJ2-1; D: .; length: 14; DNA: TGTGCCAGCAGTTACTCGTCCGGTTACAATGAGCAGTTCTTC; CDR3: CASSYSSGYNEQFF
V: TRBV4-1; size: few; J: TRBJ1-2; D: .; length: 15; DNA: TGCGCCAGCAGCCAAGAAACGAGGACTAACTATGGCTACACCTTC; CDR3: CASSQETRTNYGYTF
V: TRBV6-6; size: .; J: TRBJ2-7; D: TRBD2; length: 14; DNA: TGTGCCAGCAGTTCGTCTAGCGGGAGAAGCGAGCAGTACTTC; CDR3: CASSSSSGRSEQYF
V: TRBV27; size: once; J: TRBJ2-1; D: .; length: 17; DNA: TGTGCCAGCAGTCTACCCCGACAGGAAACGGGGCTCAATGAGCAGTTCTTC; CDR3: CASSLPRQETGLNEQFF
V: TRBV29-1; size: .; J: TRBJ1-1; D: TRBD1; length: 13; DNA: TGCAGCGTTCGACAGGGGAGTAACACTGAAGCTTTCTTT; CDR3: CSVRQGSNTEAFF
V: TRBV13; size: .; J: TRBJ2-7; D: .; length: 16; DNA: TGTGCCAGCAGCCCGCACTACAGGCGTAGCTCCTACGAGCAGTACTTC; CDR3: CASSPHYRRSSYEQYF
V: TRBV10-3; size: .; J: TRBJ2-7; D: TRBD1; length: 14; DNA: TGTGCCATCAGATCCGGGACAGAGACCTACGAGCAGTACTTC; CDR3: CAIRSGTETYEQYF
V: TRBV29-1; size: .; J: TRBJ2-7; D: TRBD1; length: 13; DNA: TGCAGCGCCACCGGGACAGGGTGGTTCGAGCAGTACTTC; CDR3: CSATGTGWFEQYF
V: TRBV5-6; size: .; J: TRBJ1-1; D: .; length: 11; DNA: TGTGCCAGCAGCTTTAGCTCTGAAGCTTTCTTT; CDR3: CASSFSSEAFF